This T cell receptor (beta chain) was retrieved from a study of cytomegalovirus exposure and HLA in healthy donors. In the PCR, 60 Vbeta and 13 Jbeta primers were used. Authors' methods: The authors later counted 70 million to 80 million unique TCR beta chains, some 11 million of them shared. Some clones are missing from TCRdb's copy, which holds only in-frame ones; the method was immunoSEQ multiplex PCR. V and J calls and clone size are given by that table; D and trimming were obtained from the DNA. Counted here are approximately 150,000 clones, about 77% occurring once; the ten biggest clones make up under 2%. Study findings and constraints: It was reportedly the case that the classifier diagnosed cytomegalovirus status with high specificity and sensitivity. Earlier analysis looked at TCR beta V segments, and most were productive about 87% or about 30% of the time.

Comments on this clone: The antigen is undetermined.

Trimming at V came to 6 bases and at J to 5 bases, leaving 8 bases not matched to a gene. The germline gives CDR1 MNHEY, CDR2 SMNVEV (reference sequence). CDR3 size: 15 residues. The donors comprised healthy bone marrow donors. The genes are TRBV27 and TRBJ2-5, with TRBD2 matching 11 bases. The sequenced sample consisted of PBMCs. The sequence came from a female donor in good health and CMV-seronegative. Here the CDR3 DNA reads TGTGCCAGCAGCCTTAGCGGGGGGGTGCTTGAGACCCAGTACTTC. This codes for CASSLSGGVLETQYF.